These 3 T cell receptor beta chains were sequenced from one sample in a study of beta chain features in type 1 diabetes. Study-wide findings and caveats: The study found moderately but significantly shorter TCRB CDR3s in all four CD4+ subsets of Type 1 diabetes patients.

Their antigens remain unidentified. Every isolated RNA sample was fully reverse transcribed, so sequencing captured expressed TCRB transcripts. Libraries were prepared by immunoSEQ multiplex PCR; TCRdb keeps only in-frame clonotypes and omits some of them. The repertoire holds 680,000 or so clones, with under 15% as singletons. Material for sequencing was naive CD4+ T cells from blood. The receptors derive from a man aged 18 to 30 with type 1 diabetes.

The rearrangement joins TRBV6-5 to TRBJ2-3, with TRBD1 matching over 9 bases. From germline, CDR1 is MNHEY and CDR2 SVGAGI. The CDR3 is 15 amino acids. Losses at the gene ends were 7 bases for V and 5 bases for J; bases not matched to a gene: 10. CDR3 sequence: CASTLALTGGDTQYF. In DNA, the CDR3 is TGTGCCAGCACCCTGGCCCTGACAGGGGGAGATACGCAGTATTTT.

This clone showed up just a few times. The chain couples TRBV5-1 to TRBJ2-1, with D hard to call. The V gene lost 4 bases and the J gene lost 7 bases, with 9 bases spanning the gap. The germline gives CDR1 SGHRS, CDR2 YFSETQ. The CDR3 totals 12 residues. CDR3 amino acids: CASSPVLNEQFF. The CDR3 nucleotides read TGCGCCAGCAGCCCCGTCCTAAATGAGCAGTTCTTC.

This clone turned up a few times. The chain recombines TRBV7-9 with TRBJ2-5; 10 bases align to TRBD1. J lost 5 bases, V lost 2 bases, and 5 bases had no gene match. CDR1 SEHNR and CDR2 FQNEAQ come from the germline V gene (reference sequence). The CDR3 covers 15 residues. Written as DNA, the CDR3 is TGTGCCAGCAGCTTACCGACAGGGGGCGTGGAGACCCAGTACTTC. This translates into CASSLPTGGVETQYF.